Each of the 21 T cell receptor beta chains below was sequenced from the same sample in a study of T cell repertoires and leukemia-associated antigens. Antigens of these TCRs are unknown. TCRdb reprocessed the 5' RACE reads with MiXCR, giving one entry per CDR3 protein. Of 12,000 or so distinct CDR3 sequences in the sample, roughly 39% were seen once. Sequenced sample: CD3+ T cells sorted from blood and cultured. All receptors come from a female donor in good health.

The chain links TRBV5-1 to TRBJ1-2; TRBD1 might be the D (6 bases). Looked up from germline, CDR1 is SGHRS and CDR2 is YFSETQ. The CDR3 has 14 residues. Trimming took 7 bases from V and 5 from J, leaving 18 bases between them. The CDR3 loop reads CASAGLGGEYGYTF. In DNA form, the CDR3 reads TGCGCCAGCGCGGGCCTAGGGGGGGAGTATGGCTACACCTTC.

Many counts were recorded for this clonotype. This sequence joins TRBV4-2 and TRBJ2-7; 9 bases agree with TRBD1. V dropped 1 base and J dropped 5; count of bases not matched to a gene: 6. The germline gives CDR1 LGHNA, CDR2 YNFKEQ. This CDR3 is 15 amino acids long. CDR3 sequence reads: CASSQAGTGRDEQYF. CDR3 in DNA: TGTGCCAGCAGCCAAGCCGGGACAGGGCGCGACGAGCAGTACTTC.

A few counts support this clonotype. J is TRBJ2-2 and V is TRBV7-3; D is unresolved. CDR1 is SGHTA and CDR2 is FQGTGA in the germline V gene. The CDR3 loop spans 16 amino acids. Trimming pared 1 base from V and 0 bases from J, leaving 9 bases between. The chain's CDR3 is CASSLRGNANTGELFF. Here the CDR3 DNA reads TGTGCCAGCAGCTTAAGGGGAAACGCGAACACCGGGGAGCTGTTTTTT.

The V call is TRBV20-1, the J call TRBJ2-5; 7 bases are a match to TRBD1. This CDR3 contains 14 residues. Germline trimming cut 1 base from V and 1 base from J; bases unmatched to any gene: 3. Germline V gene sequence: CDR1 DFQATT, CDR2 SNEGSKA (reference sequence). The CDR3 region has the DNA TGCAGTGCTAGAGGAGGACAGGCCCAAGAGACCCAGTACTTC. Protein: CSARGGQAQETQYF.

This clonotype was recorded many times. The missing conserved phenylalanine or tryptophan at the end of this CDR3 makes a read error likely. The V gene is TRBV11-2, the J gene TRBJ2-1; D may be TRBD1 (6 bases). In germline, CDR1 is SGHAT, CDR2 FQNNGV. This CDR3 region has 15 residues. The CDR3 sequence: CTSSLEQGSYNEQFL. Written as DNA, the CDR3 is TGTACCAGCAGCTTAGAACAGGGCTCCTACAATGAGCAGTTCCTC.

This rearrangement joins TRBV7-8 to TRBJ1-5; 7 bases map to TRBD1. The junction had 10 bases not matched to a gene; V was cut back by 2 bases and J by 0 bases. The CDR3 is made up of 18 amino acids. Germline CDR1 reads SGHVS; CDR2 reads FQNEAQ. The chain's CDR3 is CASSLRGARGNSNQPQHF. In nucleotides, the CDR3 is TGTGCCAGCAGCTTAAGGGGGGCCAGGGGGAATAGCAATCAGCCCCAGCATTTT.

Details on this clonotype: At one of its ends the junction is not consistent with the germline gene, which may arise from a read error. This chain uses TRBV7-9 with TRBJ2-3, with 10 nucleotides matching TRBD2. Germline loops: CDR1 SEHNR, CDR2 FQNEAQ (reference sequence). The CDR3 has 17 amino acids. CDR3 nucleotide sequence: TGTGCTAGCAGCCCGGATCCGACTAGCGGGCCCACAGATACGCAGTATTTT. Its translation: CASSPDPTSGPTDTQYF.

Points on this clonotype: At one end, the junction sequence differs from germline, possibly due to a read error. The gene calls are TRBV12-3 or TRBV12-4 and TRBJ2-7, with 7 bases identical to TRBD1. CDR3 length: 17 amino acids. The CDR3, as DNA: TGTGCCAGCAGTTTAAAGAGGGGGCAGGCGAGCTCCTACGAACAGTACTTC. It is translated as CASSLKRGQASSYEQYF.

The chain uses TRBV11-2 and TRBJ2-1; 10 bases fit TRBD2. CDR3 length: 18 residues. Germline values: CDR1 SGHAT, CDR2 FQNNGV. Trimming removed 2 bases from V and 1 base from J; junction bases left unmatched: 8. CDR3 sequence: CASSLRLAGVRSYNEQFF. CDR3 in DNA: TGTGCCAGCAGCTTACGGCTAGCGGGAGTAAGGTCCTACAATGAGCAGTTCTTC.

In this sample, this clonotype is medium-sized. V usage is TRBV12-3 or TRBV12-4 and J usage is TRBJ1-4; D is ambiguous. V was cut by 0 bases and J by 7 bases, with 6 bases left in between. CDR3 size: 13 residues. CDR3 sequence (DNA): TGTGCCAGCAGTTTAGCTGGTTTTGAAAAACTGTTTTTT. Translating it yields CASSLAGFEKLFF.

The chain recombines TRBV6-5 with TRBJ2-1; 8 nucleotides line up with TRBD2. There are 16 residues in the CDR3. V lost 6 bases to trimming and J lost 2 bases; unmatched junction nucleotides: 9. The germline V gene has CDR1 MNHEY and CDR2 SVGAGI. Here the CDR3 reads CASRDPIAGTYNEQFF. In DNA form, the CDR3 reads TGTGCCAGCAGGGACCCTATAGCGGGGACCTACAATGAGCAGTTCTTC.

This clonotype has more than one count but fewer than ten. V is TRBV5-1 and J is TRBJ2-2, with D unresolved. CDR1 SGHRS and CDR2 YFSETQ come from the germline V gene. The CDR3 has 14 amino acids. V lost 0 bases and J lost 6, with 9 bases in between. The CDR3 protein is CASSLEGGAGELFF. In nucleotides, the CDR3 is TGCGCCAGCAGCTTGGAAGGTGGGGCCGGGGAGCTGTTTTTT.

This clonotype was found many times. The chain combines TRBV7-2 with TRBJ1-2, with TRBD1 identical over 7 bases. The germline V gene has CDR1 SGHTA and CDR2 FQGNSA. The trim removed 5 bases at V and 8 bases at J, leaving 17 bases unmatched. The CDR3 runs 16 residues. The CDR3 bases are TGTGCCAGCAGCCCCTATGGGGGACAGCTTGGGGGGGGCTACACCTTC. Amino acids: CASSPYGGQLGGGYTF.

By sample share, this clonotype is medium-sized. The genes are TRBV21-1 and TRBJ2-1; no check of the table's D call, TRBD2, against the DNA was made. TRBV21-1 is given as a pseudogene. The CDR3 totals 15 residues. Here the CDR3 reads CASSKGLAGNNEQFF. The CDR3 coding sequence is TGTGCCAGCAGCAAAGGGTTAGCGGGAAACAATGAGCAGTTCTTC.

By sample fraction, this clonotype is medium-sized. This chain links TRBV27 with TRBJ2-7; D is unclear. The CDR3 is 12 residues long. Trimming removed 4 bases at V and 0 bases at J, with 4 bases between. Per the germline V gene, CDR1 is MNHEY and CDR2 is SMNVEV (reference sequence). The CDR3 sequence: CASSSPSYEQYF. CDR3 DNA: TGTGCCAGCAGTTCTCCCTCCTACGAGCAGTACTTC.

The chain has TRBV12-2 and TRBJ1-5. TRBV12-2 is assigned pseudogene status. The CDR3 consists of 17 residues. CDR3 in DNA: TGTGCAAGTCGCTTAGCGCTGGTGAGCTTAGCCAACCTGCCCCAGCATTTT. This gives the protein CASRLALVSLANLPQHF.

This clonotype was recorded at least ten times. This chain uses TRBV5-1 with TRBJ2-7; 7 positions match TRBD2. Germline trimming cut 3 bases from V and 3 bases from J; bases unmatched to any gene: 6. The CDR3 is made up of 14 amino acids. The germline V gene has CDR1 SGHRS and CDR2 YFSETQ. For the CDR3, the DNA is TGCGCCAGCAGCTCCGGACTAGAATTCTACGAGCAGTACTTC. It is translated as CASSSGLEFYEQYF. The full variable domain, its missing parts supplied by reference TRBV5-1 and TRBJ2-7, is KAGVTQTPRYLIKTRGQQVTLSCSPISGHRSVSWYQQTPGQGLQFLFEYFSETQRNKGNFPGRFSGRQFSNSRSEMNVSTLELGDSALYLCASSSGLEFYEQYFGPGTRLTVT.

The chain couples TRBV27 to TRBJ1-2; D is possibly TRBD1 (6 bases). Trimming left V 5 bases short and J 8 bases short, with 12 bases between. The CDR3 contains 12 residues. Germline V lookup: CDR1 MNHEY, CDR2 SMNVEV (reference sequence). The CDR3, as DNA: TGTGCCAGCAGTGCCAGGGGATGGGGCTACACCTTC. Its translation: CASSARGWGYTF.

CDR3 region: CASSQAGAAPYNEQFF. CDR3 DNA: TGCGCCAGCAGCCAAGCGGGAGCGGCACCCTACAATGAGCAGTTCTTC. This chain connects TRBV4-1 to TRBJ2-1; D perhaps matches TRBD2 (6 bases). The CDR3 is 16 residues long. V dropped 1 base and J dropped 2 bases, with 12 bases sitting between them. CDR1 and CDR2 (germline): MGHRA, YSYEKL.

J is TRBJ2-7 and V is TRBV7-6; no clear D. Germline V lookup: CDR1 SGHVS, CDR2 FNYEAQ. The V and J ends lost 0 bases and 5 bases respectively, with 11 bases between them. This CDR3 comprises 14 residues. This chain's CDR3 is CASSLASATNEQYF. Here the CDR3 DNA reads TGTGCCAGCAGCTTAGCGTCAGCTACTAACGAGCAGTACTTC.

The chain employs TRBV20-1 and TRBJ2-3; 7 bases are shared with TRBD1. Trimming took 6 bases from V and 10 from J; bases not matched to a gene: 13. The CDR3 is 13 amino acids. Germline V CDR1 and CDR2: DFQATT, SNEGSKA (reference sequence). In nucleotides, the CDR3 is TGCAGTGCCCTACAGGGGATACTGGATGCGCAGTATTTT. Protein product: CSALQGILDAQYF.